Listed here are 30 T cell receptor beta chains from one sample, sequenced in a study of shared clonotypes between healthy human individuals. The table came from immunoSEQ multiplex PCR; TCRdb's copy has only in-frame clones and leaves some out. The table records about 1.1 million clones, about 84% of them present only once. Sequencing used memory CD4+ T cells from PBMCs. Subset defined: CD45RA-negative fraction. These receptors all stem from a man between 18 and 35 years old in good health. Some clones in this sample may be carry-over from other donors' samples.

On this clone: One junction end disagrees with the germline gene, perhaps due to a read error. J is TRBJ1-1 and V is TRBV7-2; TRBD1 matches at 7 bases. This CDR3 spans 14 amino acids. Germline V gene sequence: CDR1 SGHTA, CDR2 FQGNSA. CDR3 sequence: CASSEDRWNAEAFF. In DNA form, the CDR3 reads TGTGCCAGCAGCGAGGACAGGTGGAACGCTGAAGCTTTCTTT.

The genes are TRBV27 and TRBJ1-2, with a weak D call TRBD1 (5 bases). V dropped 6 bases and J dropped 0 bases, with 11 bases sitting between them. The germline V gene has CDR1 MNHEY and CDR2 SMNVEV (reference sequence). The length of the CDR3 is 14 residues. The CDR3 region is CASRLGGSNYGYTF. DNA for the CDR3: TGTGCCAGCAGATTGGGGGGATCTAACTATGGCTACACCTTC.

The CDR3 here is CASSVLYNEQFF. The CDR3 region has the DNA TGTGCCAGCAGTGTACTGTACAATGAGCAGTTCTTC. This chain connects TRBV28 to TRBJ2-1; D is undetermined. Germline CDR1 is MDHEN and CDR2 is SYDVKM. The CDR3 spans 12 residues. V lost 5 bases, J lost 4 bases, and 6 bases lay in between.

The J gene is TRBJ2-3, the V gene TRBV18; D not certain. Germline V CDR1 and CDR2: KGHSH, LQKENI. Trimming took off 0 bases at V and 0 bases at J, with 10 bases between the two ends. The CDR3 has 16 amino acids. This chain's CDR3 is CASSPPHGASTDTQYF. CDR3 DNA: TGTGCCAGCTCACCACCTCACGGAGCTAGCACAGATACGCAGTATTTT.

This clone was counted a single time. This chain links TRBV11-2 with TRBJ2-7; no firm D call. The CDR3 is made up of 15 amino acids. Germline V gene data show CDR1 as SGHAT and CDR2 as FQNNGV. Trimming took 3 bases from V and 1 from J, leaving 13 bases between them. The CDR3 sequence: CASSFRVVGSYEQYF. CDR3 coding DNA: TGTGCCAGCAGCTTCCGGGTAGTAGGGTCCTACGAGCAGTACTTC.

This chain links TRBV11-2 with TRBJ2-1, with TRBD2 matching over 13 bases. Germline V gene lookup returns CDR1 SGHAT and CDR2 FQNNGV. J was trimmed by 7 bases and V by 5 bases; bases with no gene match: 8. The CDR3 contains 16 residues. Here the CDR3 reads CASSPRLAGGLNEQFF. Written as DNA, the CDR3 is TGTGCCAGCAGCCCCAGACTAGCGGGAGGCCTTAATGAGCAGTTCTTC.

Details on this clone: This may arise from a read error, as a much more abundant clone is one base away. Other DNA sequences in the same sample also yield this CDR3. This chain uses TRBV7-3 with TRBJ1-1; D remains unclear. Germline V gene lookup returns CDR1 SGHTA and CDR2 FQGTGA. Trimming removed 3 bases from V and 1 base from J, with 6 bases in between. The CDR3 consists of 13 residues. The CDR3 sequence: CASSLGRNTEAFF. CDR3 DNA: TGTGCCAGCAGCTTGGGCAGGAACACTGAAGCTTTCTTT.

V usage is TRBV28 and J usage is TRBJ2-7; 11 nucleotides align to TRBD2. The CDR3 extends over 16 amino acids. The germline V gene has CDR1 MDHEN and CDR2 SYDVKM. Unmatched junction bases numbered 9, after V lost 4 bases and J lost 4 bases. The chain's CDR3 is CASSSFSGRGRYEQYF. CDR3 bases: TGTGCCAGCAGTTCCTTTAGCGGGAGGGGCCGATACGAGCAGTACTTC.

The chain recombines TRBV5-4 with TRBJ1-2; D possibly corresponds to TRBD1 (5 bases). The CDR3 consists of 13 residues. The V gene's germline CDR1 is SGHNT and CDR2 YYREEE (reference sequence). V dropped 0 bases and J dropped 4 bases, with 7 bases sitting between them. CDR3: CASSLAGTYGYTF. DNA of the CDR3: TGTGCCAGCAGCTTGGCCGGGACCTATGGCTACACCTTC.

This chain links TRBV7-9 with TRBJ1-2; TRBD1 agrees at 7 bases. Germline lookup yields CDR1 SEHNR and CDR2 FQNEAQ (reference sequence). The CDR3 runs 15 residues. V lost 5 bases to trimming and J lost 5 bases; unmatched junction nucleotides: 11. CDR3 in amino acids: CASSLTGTSSYGYTF. The CDR3 DNA is TGTGCCAGCAGCCTGACAGGGACCTCCAGTTATGGCTACACCTTC.

The chain links TRBV7-2 to TRBJ2-5; D not certain. The germline gives CDR1 SGHTA, CDR2 FQGNSA. V gave up 3 bases and J gave up 4 bases, with 12 bases separating them. The CDR3 is 14 residues long. CDR3 in amino acids: CASSFALRVETQYF. CDR3 nucleotides: TGTGCCAGCAGCTTTGCCCTTCGGGTAGAGACCCAGTACTTC.

Turning to this clone: The sample holds other DNA sequences that translate to the same CDR3. This chain joins TRBV18 and TRBJ1-1, with 10 bases identical to TRBD1. Germline V lookup: CDR1 KGHSH, CDR2 LQKENI. J was trimmed by 5 bases and V by 3 bases; bases with no gene match: 3. The CDR3 runs 14 residues. Here the CDR3 reads CASSPTGGDTEAFF. The CDR3 DNA is TGTGCCAGCTCACCGACAGGGGGCGATACTGAAGCTTTCTTT. The whole variable domain, filled in from reference TRBV18 and TRBJ1-1, reads NAGVMQNPRHLVRRRGQEARLRCSPMKGHSHVYWYRQLPEEGLKFMVYLQKENIIDESGMPKERFSAEFPKEGPSILRIQQVVRGDSAAYFCASSPTGGDTEAFFGQGTRLTVV.

This chain joins TRBV28 and TRBJ1-4, with D tentatively TRBD1 (5 bases). The V gene's germline CDR1 is MDHEN and CDR2 SYDVKM. The CDR3 is 16 residues long. V lost 5 bases and J lost 8, with 21 bases in between. The CDR3 protein is CASSGGVGTLFEKLFF. The CDR3 DNA reads as TGTGCCAGCAGTGGCGGGGTCGGGACCCTATTCGAAAAACTGTTTTTT.

Concerning this clone: A much larger clone sits a single nucleotide away, making a read error possible. The rearrangement joins TRBV5-6 to TRBJ2-5, with D possibly matching TRBD2 (5 bases). This CDR3 has 13 residues. Germline loops: CDR1 SGHDT, CDR2 YYEEEE. CDR3 nucleotides: TGTGCCAGCAGCGATAGGGTAGCGCCGACCCGGTACTTC. It is translated as CASSDRVAPTRYF.

The CDR3 nucleotides read TGTGCCAGCTCACCCGTGGGGACTAGAACCTACAATGAGCAGTTCTTC. This sequence encodes CASSPVGTRTYNEQFF. The chain recombines TRBV18 with TRBJ2-1; 8 bases map to TRBD2. CDR1 and CDR2 (germline): KGHSH, LQKENI. This CDR3 region has 16 residues. Trimming took 3 bases from V and 2 from J; bases not matched to a gene: 6.

The rearrangement joins TRBV28 to TRBJ2-7, with 7 bases matching TRBD2. Germline CDR1 reads MDHEN; CDR2 reads SYDVKM. J was trimmed by 3 bases and V by 7 bases; bases with no gene match: 9. CDR3 length: 14 residues. CDR3 DNA: TGTGCCAGCACTACCGCACCGGGGGGCTACGAGCAGTACTTC. Protein product: CASTTAPGGYEQYF.

On this clone: The same CDR3 arises from other DNA sequences in this sample as well. CDR3 DNA sequence: TGCGCCAGCAGCTTGGTTCTCGGCTACGAGCAGTACTTC. Protein sequence: CASSLVLGYEQYF. V and J are TRBV5-1 and TRBJ2-7; D uncertain. The CDR3 length is 13 residues. Germline V lookup: CDR1 SGHRS, CDR2 YFSETQ. Between the trimmed V and J ends, which lost 0 bases and 3 bases, there was a span of 7 bases. The variable domain in full, with the rest retrieved from reference TRBV5-1 and TRBJ2-7, is KAGVTQTPRYLIKTRGQQVTLSCSPISGHRSVSWYQQTPGQGLQFLFEYFSETQRNKGNFPGRFSGRQFSNSRSEMNVSTLELGDSALYLCASSLVLGYEQYFGPGTRLTVT.

This clone showed up just a few times. CDR3: CASSPRKQTSAANTGELFF. Here the CDR3 DNA reads TGTGCCAGCAGTCCTCGCAAACAGACTAGCGCCGCGAACACCGGGGAGCTGTTTTTT. The genes are TRBV7-3 and TRBJ2-2; 8 nucleotides align to TRBD2. V shed 6 bases, J shed 0 bases, and the junction held 15 bases outside the gene matches. The CDR3 is 19 residues long. Germline V gene lookup returns CDR1 SGHTA and CDR2 FQGTGA. Using reference TRBV7-3 and TRBJ2-2 for the parts outside the CDR3, the full variable domain is GAGVSQTPSNKVTEKGKYVELRCDPISGHTALYWYRQSLGQGPEFLIYFQGTGAADDSGLPNDRFFAVRPEGSVSTLKIQRTERGDSAVYLCASSPRKQTSAANTGELFFGEGSRLTVL.

The chain links TRBV7-2 to TRBJ2-7; D might be TRBD2 (5 bases). Trimming removed 5 bases from V and 6 bases from J, with 23 bases in between. CDR3 length: 16 amino acids. CDR1 and CDR2 (germline): SGHTA, FQGNSA. The CDR3 protein is CASSPRRIAQNAEQYF. The DNA of the CDR3 is TGTGCCAGCAGCCCACGTAGGATAGCGCAGAACGCCGAGCAGTACTTC.

This clone was seen a handful of times. J is TRBJ1-5 and V is TRBV11-2; D is undetermined. Trimming cost V 1 base and J 9 bases, with 10 bases left between them. The germline gives CDR1 SGHAT, CDR2 FQNNGV. The CDR3 spans 13 residues. CDR3 in DNA: TGTGCCAGCAGCTTAGGACTCCTAGGGCCCCAGCATTTT. Translated: CASSLGLLGPQHF.

This clone was observed a few times. The gene calls are TRBV7-9 and TRBJ1-1; 9 bases map to TRBD1. The CDR3 covers 14 residues. Germline V gene data show CDR1 as SEHNR and CDR2 as FQNEAQ (reference sequence). Trimming took 5 bases from V and 1 from J; bases not matched to a gene: 2. The CDR3 is CASSGGQGNTEAFF. The CDR3 coding sequence is TGTGCCAGCAGCGGGGGACAGGGGAACACTGAAGCTTTCTTT.

The chain is built from TRBV7-2 and TRBJ2-3; D call uncertain. The CDR3 spans 14 residues. Trimming pared 2 bases from V and 1 base from J, leaving 7 bases between. Germline assignment: CDR1 SGHTA and CDR2 FQGNSA. CDR3 coding DNA: TGTGCCAGCAGCTTAATTGGGGGCACAGATACGCAGTATTTT. Residues: CASSLIGGTDTQYF.

The V call is TRBV6-4, the J call TRBJ2-1; 9 bases match TRBD2. This CDR3 contains 16 residues. The germline V gene has CDR1 MRHNA and CDR2 SNTAGT. The trim removed 3 bases at V and 4 bases at J, leaving 7 bases unmatched. CDR3 DNA: TGTGCCAGCAGTGAGAGACTAGCGGTTCGGTACAATGAGCAGTTCTTC. This translates into CASSERLAVRYNEQFF.

V usage is TRBV2 and J usage is TRBJ2-7; no clear D. The V end lost 8 bases, the J end lost 2 bases, and 10 bases lay between the germline ends. CDR1 is SNHLY, CDR2 FYNNEI, per germline. CDR3 length equals 12 residues. The CDR3 region has the DNA TGTGCCAGCTGTACGGTTACCTACGAGCAGTACTTC. Translating it yields CASCTVTYEQYF. The entire variable domain, with the rest obtained from reference TRBV2 and TRBJ2-7, is as follows: EPEVTQTPSHQVTQMGQEVILRCVPISNHLYFYWYRQILGQKVEFLVSFYNNEISEKSEIFDDQFSVERPDGSNFTLKIRSTKLEDSAMYFCASCTVTYEQYFGPGTRLTVT.

This clone was found once. A single base separates this from a much larger clone, so it may be a read error. At the DNA level, this CDR3 is encoded by other sequences in the same sample as well. The CDR3 protein is CASSQGLAGEQFF. DNA of the CDR3: TGTGCCAGCAGTCAGGGACTAGCGGGCGAGCAGTTCTTC. This chain links TRBV6-5 with TRBJ2-1, with 12 nucleotides matching TRBD2. This CDR3 is 13 amino acids long. Per the germline V gene, CDR1 is MNHEY and CDR2 is SVGAGI. V was clipped by 5 bases and J by 10 bases; unmatched bases: 3.

This chain uses TRBV4-1 with TRBJ2-7; TRBD2 aligns across 8 bases. Germline lookup yields CDR1 MGHRA and CDR2 YSYEKL. The V and J ends lost 4 bases and 2 bases, in that order; junction bases with no gene match: 7. The CDR3 runs 15 residues. CDR3: CASSLRSGSPYEQYF. Written as DNA, the CDR3 is TGCGCCAGCAGCCTCCGCAGCGGGAGCCCCTACGAGCAGTACTTC.

This clone was counted a single time. The same CDR3 is also encoded by other DNA sequences in this sample. This chain joins TRBV11-2 and TRBJ2-5; D uncertain. The CDR3 totals 13 residues. Looked up from germline, CDR1 is SGHAT and CDR2 is FQNNGV. Trimming stripped 3 bases from V and 2 bases from J, with 7 bases between. The CDR3: CASSFGAQETQYF. The CDR3, as DNA: TGTGCCAGCAGCTTTGGAGCACAAGAGACCCAGTACTTC.

The V gene is TRBV19, the J gene TRBJ1-4, with D possibly TRBD1 on 5 matching bases. V gave up 7 bases and J gave up 10 bases, with 13 bases separating them. This CDR3 comprises 12 residues. Germline V gene data show CDR1 as LNHDA and CDR2 as SQIVND (reference sequence). CDR3 sequence: CASTLARGKLFF. The CDR3 DNA follows: TGTGCCAGTACCTTGGCGAGGGGAAAACTGTTTTTT.

CDR3 in DNA: TGTGCCAGCTCACCACCGACAGGCCCTGCTGGCACTGAAGCTTTCTTT. As protein: CASSPPTGPAGTEAFF. The chain links TRBV18 to TRBJ1-1, with D tentatively TRBD1 (6 bases). V lost 0 bases, J lost 4 bases, and 15 bases lay in between. The germline CDR1 and CDR2 sequences are KGHSH and LQKENI. The CDR3 runs 16 residues.

The table lists this clone with a few counts. The chain links TRBV28 to TRBJ1-1, with no clear D. This CDR3 is 13 amino acids long. Germline V gene data show CDR1 as MDHEN and CDR2 as SYDVKM. V was clipped by 2 bases and J by 1 base, with 5 bases between them. Here the CDR3 reads CASSLKPNTEAFF. The CDR3 DNA sequence: TGTGCCAGCAGTTTAAAGCCGAACACTGAAGCTTTCTTT.